This T cell receptor beta chain derives from a study of CD8 T cells in Susac syndrome. Study-level information: Treatment at blood withdrawal was none, corticosteroids, or intravenous immunoglobulin alone in Susac syndrome patients.

V trimming: 3 bases; J trimming: 4 bases; junction bases outside the gene matches: 7. CDR3 size: 15 residues. Germline assignment: CDR1 SEHNR and CDR2 FQNEAQ (reference sequence). TEMRA cells were enriched by FACS, while CD8+ and CD4+ T cells were obtained through a negative isolation that was performed magnetically. With random hexamers, reverse transcription was performed on 0.5 to 1 ug of RNA. TCRdb called the immunoSEQ multiplex PCR reads again in MiXCR, with one record for every CDR3 protein. The sample shows 150,000 to 200,000 distinct CDR3 sequences, roughly 90% of them seen only once. This chain links TRBV7-9 with TRBJ2-7; 9 bases map to TRBD1. The sequence came from a human donor with Susac syndrome. The sample taken for sequencing was CD4+ T cells from PBMCs. CDR3 residues: CASSFSGQGGYEQYF. CDR3 bases: TGTGCCAGCAGCTTCTCGGGACAGGGCGGATACGAGCAGTACTTC.